This entry lists 18 T cell receptor beta chains sequenced from one sample in a study of identical twins. TCRdb called the 5' RACE reads again in MiXCR, with one record for every CDR3 protein. The sample comprises roughly 690,000 distinct CDR3 sequences, around 21% of which are singletons, and 4% to 4.5% rests with the top ten. These data are also associated with another study on T cells expressing NK-cell markers.

Sequenced input: PBMCs. Receptors originate from a woman younger than 35 in good health.

This clonotype has a handful of counts. The chain recombines TRBV24-1 with TRBJ2-7, with 9 bases fitting TRBD1. Unmatched junction bases numbered 12, after V lost 11 bases and J lost 2 bases. This CDR3 has 15 residues. Germline V gene sequence: CDR1 KGHDR, CDR2 SFDVKD. As DNA, the CDR3 is TGTGCCATCCCTTACCGGGACAGGGCAACCTACGAGCAGTACTTC. Amino acids: CAIPYRDRATYEQYF.

This clonotype was recorded a few times. This chain joins TRBV20-1 and TRBJ2-3, with D perhaps matching TRBD1 (6 bases). Germline loops: CDR1 DFQATT, CDR2 SNEGSKA (reference sequence). V dropped 5 bases and J dropped 9 bases, with 21 bases sitting between them. This CDR3 spans 14 amino acids. This CDR3 reads CSAQGPKITRTQYF. In DNA, the CDR3 is TGCAGTGCTCAGGGGCCCAAGATTACCCGAACGCAGTATTTT.

The chain employs TRBV6-5 and TRBJ2-7; 7 bases fit TRBD2. Germline CDR1 and CDR2: MNHEY and SVGAGI. V dropped 0 bases and J dropped 3; count of bases not matched to a gene: 8. The CDR3 is 16 residues long. The CDR3 reads CASSYSRASGNYEQYF. The CDR3 DNA reads as TGTGCCAGCAGTTACTCGAGGGCTAGCGGTAACTACGAGCAGTACTTC.

This chain connects TRBV19 to TRBJ1-1; D gene uncertain. CDR3 size: 14 residues. Germline values: CDR1 LNHDA, CDR2 SQIVND (reference sequence). Trimming stripped 4 bases from V and 6 bases from J, with 15 bases between. CDR3 sequence (DNA): TGTGCCAGTAGTAAGGTCTTCGGCAACTCTGAAGCTTTCTTT. As protein: CASSKVFGNSEAFF.

This clonotype appeared a few times. This chain uses TRBV6-5 with TRBJ2-1; the match to TRBD2 covers 11 bases. With 0 bases clipped from V and 8 bases from J, the junction kept 6 bases outside the gene matches. The CDR3 consists of 16 residues. CDR1 and CDR2 (germline): MNHEY, SVGAGI. The CDR3 reads CASSYSRGLAVHEQFF. CDR3 nucleotide sequence: TGTGCCAGCAGTTACTCGAGGGGACTAGCGGTACATGAGCAGTTCTTC.

The chain employs TRBV13 and TRBJ2-1; 9 bases are shared with TRBD2. The CDR3 runs to 15 residues. The germline gives CDR1 PRHDT, CDR2 FYEKMQ (reference sequence). Trimming took 6 bases from V and 7 from J; bases not matched to a gene: 10. The CDR3 here is CASSRRGTSRNEQFF. The CDR3 region has the DNA TGTGCCAGCAGTCGTAGAGGGACTAGCAGGAATGAGCAGTTCTTC.

CDR3 amino acids: CSARGGTGSTEAFF. CDR3 DNA: TGCAGTGCTAGGGGGGGGACAGGGAGCACTGAAGCTTTCTTT. This rearrangement joins TRBV20-1 to TRBJ1-1; 9 bases line up with TRBD1. There are 14 residues in the CDR3. V was clipped by 3 bases and J by 4 bases; unmatched bases: 6. Germline V gives CDR1 DFQATT, CDR2 SNEGSKA (reference sequence).

This chain joins TRBV11-2 and TRBJ2-1, with 7 positions matching TRBD2. V lost 4 bases to trimming and J lost 6 bases; unmatched junction nucleotides: 6. Germline-derived CDR1 and CDR2 are SGHAT and FQNNGV. The CDR3 spans 14 residues. CDR3 in DNA: TGTGCCAGCAGCTGGGCGGGAGTTCCCAATGAGCAGTTCTTC. Translating gives CASSWAGVPNEQFF.

The CDR3 sequence is CATSRDSNLEAGNEQFF. CDR3 in DNA: TGTGCCACCAGCAGAGATAGTAATTTAGAGGCCGGGAATGAGCAGTTCTTC. The chain uses TRBV15 and TRBJ2-1; D unresolved. CDR1 is LNHNV, CDR2 YYDKDF, per germline (reference sequence). CDR3 size: 17 residues. Trimming took 0 bases from V and 7 from J, leaving 19 bases between them.

This clonotype was detected ten times or more. The rearrangement joins TRBV5-1 to TRBJ2-3; D might be TRBD2 (8 bases). The V and J ends lost 2 bases and 5 bases respectively, with 18 bases between them. The CDR3 loop spans 16 amino acids. Germline-derived CDR1 and CDR2 are SGHRS and YFSETQ. The CDR3 protein is CASSFIGTAGVDTQYF. CDR3 nucleotides: TGCGCCAGCAGCTTCATCGGGACAGCGGGGGTAGATACGCAGTATTTT.

This clonotype was recorded at least ten times. V gene TRBV29-1 combines with J gene TRBJ2-7, with unresolved D. Trimming pared 0 bases from V and 7 bases from J, leaving 16 bases between. The CDR3 runs to 14 residues. Germline-derived CDR1 and CDR2 are SQVTM and ANQGSEA. CDR3 nucleotide sequence: TGCAGCGTTGAAGATAAGACAAACTTGGGAGAGCAGTACTTC. Its protein is CSVEDKTNLGEQYF.

The chain combines TRBV25-1 with TRBJ2-1; tentative D call: TRBD2 (6 bases). The CDR3 is 11 amino acids. The V and J ends lost 5 bases and 15 bases respectively, with 14 bases between them. In germline, CDR1 is MGHDK, CDR2 SYGVNS. The CDR3 is CASSWGDFMFF. Here the CDR3 DNA reads TGTGCCAGCAGTTGGGGGGACTTTATGTTCTTC.

The V and J genes are TRBV20-1 and TRBJ2-7, with 8 bases that match TRBD2. V trimming: 6 bases; J trimming: 3 bases; junction bases outside the gene matches: 7. This CDR3 contains 13 residues. CDR1 and CDR2 (germline): DFQATT, SNEGSKA (reference sequence). For the CDR3, the DNA is TGCAGTGCCAAGGGACTAGAGCTCTACGAGCAGTACTTC. This codes for CSAKGLELYEQYF.

V gene TRBV9 combines with J gene TRBJ2-7; D possibly corresponds to TRBD1 (6 bases). The V gene's germline CDR1 is SGDLS and CDR2 YYNGEE. V shed 3 bases and J shed 0 bases, with 10 bases lying between them. The CDR3 runs 14 residues. This chain's CDR3 is CASSGGGFSYEQYF. CDR3 nucleotides: TGTGCCAGCAGCGGAGGGGGTTTCTCCTACGAGCAGTACTTC.

This clonotype showed up just a few times. The V and J genes are TRBV10-2 and TRBJ1-6; the D is unclear. This CDR3 has 13 amino acids. In germline, CDR1 is WSHSY, CDR2 SAAADI. V was clipped by 4 bases and J by 7 bases, with 8 bases between them. CDR3 in amino acids: CASSGLQNSPLHF. CDR3 DNA: TGCGCCAGCAGTGGTTTGCAAAATTCACCCCTCCACTTT.

This clonotype was recorded at least ten times. The chain joins TRBV4-1 to TRBJ1-5; D ambiguous. The germline V gene has CDR1 MGHRA and CDR2 YSYEKL. V lost 3 bases and J 5 bases, leaving 17 bases between the germline ends. The CDR3 extends over 16 amino acids. CDR3 coding DNA: TGCGCCAGCAGCCAGAGTCCCGCGGCATTAGATCAGCCCCAGCATTTT. It specifies CASSQSPAALDQPQHF.

This rearrangement joins TRBV20-1 to TRBJ2-3; 8 positions match TRBD1. The CDR3 runs 14 residues. The germline V gene has CDR1 DFQATT and CDR2 SNEGSKA (reference sequence). Trimming removed 4 bases from V and 4 bases from J; junction bases left unmatched: 7. The DNA of the CDR3 is TGCAGTGCTATAACCAGGGGGCGGTCAGATACGCAGTATTTT. As protein: CSAITRGRSDTQYF.

The sample holds many counts of this clonotype. The chain links TRBV12-3 or TRBV12-4 to TRBJ1-2; tentative D call: TRBD1 (6 bases). The CDR3 loop spans 15 amino acids. Trimming left V 3 bases short and J 8 bases short, with 19 bases between. CDR3 in amino acids: CASSFERGLMGGYTF. In nucleotides, the CDR3 is TGTGCCAGCAGTTTTGAGCGGGGGCTTATGGGCGGCTACACCTTC.